The 18 T cell receptor beta chains below all came from one sample that was sequenced in a study of blood T cell repertoires in COVID-19. Assay used: immunoSEQ multiplex PCR; TCRdb lists only in-frame clones, some missing. The sample lists approximately 360,000 clones, around 90% occurring once. The source material was peripheral blood. All receptors derive from a man in his forties with acute or convalescent COVID-19.

The chain uses TRBV20-1 and TRBJ2-7; no reliable D call. V lost 5 bases and J lost 6, with 11 bases in between. In germline, CDR1 is DFQATT, CDR2 SNEGSKA (reference sequence). The CDR3 covers 11 residues. The DNA for the CDR3 is TGCAGTGCTGCCCGCGGTAGCGAGCAGTACTTC. Its translation: CSAARGSEQYF.

The chain employs TRBV29-1 and TRBJ2-7, with a possible D match to TRBD2 (5 bases). The CDR3 has 13 amino acids. Germline CDR1 SQVTM, CDR2 ANQGSEA. V gave up 5 bases and J gave up 1 base, with 12 bases separating them. The CDR3 loop is CSVRGGSSYEQYF. The CDR3 nucleotides are TGCAGCGTTAGAGGCGGGTCTTCCTACGAGCAGTACTTC.

This clone was seen only a few times. CDR3 sequence reads: CASSLGVVPGEQYF. The CDR3, as DNA: TGTGCCAGCAGCTTAGGAGTAGTCCCGGGGGAGCAGTACTTC. This chain links TRBV11-2 with TRBJ2-7; D perhaps matches TRBD2 (5 bases). The CDR3 consists of 14 residues. In germline, CDR1 is SGHAT, CDR2 FQNNGV. Trimming took off 1 base at V and 7 bases at J, with 14 bases between the two ends.

CDR3 region: CASSFRDRREAFF. CDR3 DNA sequence: TGTGCCAGTAGTTTTCGGGACAGGCGGGAAGCTTTCTTT. V and J are TRBV19 and TRBJ1-1, with TRBD1 identical over 8 bases. The V and J ends lost 5 bases and 8 bases, in that order; junction bases with no gene match: 7. Germline CDR1 LNHDA, CDR2 SQIVND (reference sequence). The CDR3 has 13 amino acids.

The chain combines TRBV11-2 with TRBJ2-7; 8 bases fit TRBD1. Trimming removed 8 bases from V and 1 base from J; junction bases left unmatched: 10. Per germline, CDR1 SGHAT and CDR2 FQNNGV. The CDR3 runs 15 residues. CDR3 protein: CASGIDRGPSYEQYF. The CDR3 DNA reads as TGTGCCAGCGGGATTGACAGGGGACCTTCCTACGAGCAGTACTTC.

This clone was counted between two and nine times. This CDR3 reads CASSETGENTEAFF. CDR3 sequence (DNA): TGTGCCAGCAGTGAGACAGGGGAGAACACTGAAGCTTTCTTT. This rearrangement joins TRBV2 to TRBJ1-1; 8 bases map to TRBD1. This CDR3 contains 14 residues. Germline V gene lookup returns CDR1 SNHLY and CDR2 FYNNEI. V lost 3 bases, J lost 1 base, and 1 base stayed unmatched. Based on the CDR3 plus reference TRBV2 and TRBJ1-1, the full variable domain is EPEVTQTPSHQVTQMGQEVILRCVPISNHLYFYWYRQILGQKVEFLVSFYNNEISEKSEIFDDQFSVERPDGSNFTLKIRSTKLEDSAMYFCASSETGENTEAFFGQGTRLTVV.

The chain uses TRBV18 and TRBJ2-3, with 11 bases aligning to TRBD1. The CDR3 has 15 amino acids. Germline V lookup: CDR1 KGHSH, CDR2 LQKENI. The junction had 7 bases not matched to a gene; V was cut back by 6 bases and J by 5 bases. The CDR3 loop is CASSMSGQGGDTQYF. CDR3 bases: TGTGCCAGCTCGATGTCGGGACAGGGGGGAGATACGCAGTATTTT.

The chain links TRBV28 to TRBJ1-1; D is possibly TRBD1 (6 bases). CDR1 and CDR2 from the germline V gene are MDHEN and SYDVKM. This CDR3 is built from 13 residues. The V end lost 6 bases, the J end lost 1 base, and 9 bases lay between the germline ends. The CDR3 region is CASSRRGNTEAFF. DNA for the CDR3: TGTGCCAGCAGCCGCAGGGGGAACACTGAAGCTTTCTTT.

In this sample, this clone turned up once. This sequence joins TRBV25-1 and TRBJ1-1, with TRBD1 matching 8 bases. Germline CDR1 reads MGHDK; CDR2 reads SYGVNS. The CDR3 totals 14 residues. V lost 4 bases and J lost 3; bases outside the gene matches: 4. The CDR3 nucleotides are TGTGCCAGCAGTGTCACAGGGGGTTACACTGAAGCTTTCTTT. Translation: CASSVTGGYTEAFF.

The chain carries TRBV10-3 and TRBJ2-3; tentative D call: TRBD2 (5 bases). V was shortened by 0 bases and J by 7 bases, with 17 bases between the two germline ends. Germline V CDR1 and CDR2: ENHRY, SYGVKD. The CDR3 runs 16 residues. CDR3 in amino acids: CAISESRTLNQYTQYF. In DNA form, the CDR3 reads TGTGCCATCAGTGAGTCAAGGACTTTGAACCAATATACGCAGTATTTT.

CDR3 region: CASSSDRGFWGYTF. The CDR3 DNA follows: TGTGCCAGCAGTTCGGACAGGGGTTTCTGGGGCTACACCTTC. This sequence joins TRBV27 and TRBJ1-2, with 9 bases lining up with TRBD1. CDR3 length: 14 amino acids. The ends lost 4 bases at V and 8 bases at J; junction bases unmatched: 8. CDR1 and CDR2 from the germline V gene are MNHEY and SMNVEV (reference sequence).

V and J are TRBV18 and TRBJ2-7; D gene uncertain. V was cut by 5 bases and J by 3 bases, with 8 bases left in between. The length of the CDR3 is 12 residues. Germline loops: CDR1 KGHSH, CDR2 LQKENI. The CDR3 region has the DNA TGTGCCAGCTCAGCCCAGAACTACGAGCAGTACTTC. Protein product: CASSAQNYEQYF.

The V gene is TRBV15, the J gene TRBJ1-5; perhaps TRBD1 as D (6 bases). The length of the CDR3 is 13 residues. The germline CDR1 and CDR2 sequences are LNHNV and YYDKDF (reference sequence). V gave up 4 bases and J gave up 4 bases, with 8 bases separating them. The CDR3 DNA is TGTGCCACCAGCAAGAGGGGGAATCAGCCCCAGCATTTT. Translation gives CATSKRGNQPQHF.

The V call is TRBV19, the J call TRBJ1-4; 9 nucleotides line up with TRBD1. Germline V gene lookup returns CDR1 LNHDA and CDR2 SQIVND (reference sequence). The V and J ends lost 5 bases and 4 bases, in that order; junction bases with no gene match: 2. The CDR3 runs to 14 residues. The CDR3 reads CASSWDRDNEKLFF. CDR3 in DNA: TGTGCCAGTAGTTGGGACAGGGATAATGAAAAACTGTTTTTT.

The V call is TRBV30, the J call TRBJ2-2, with 11 bases matching TRBD2. The CDR3 has 20 amino acids. Germline V gene data show CDR1 as GTSNPN and CDR2 as SVGIG (reference sequence). J lost 2 bases, V lost 3 bases, and 17 bases had no gene match. The CDR3 here is CAWRHYTGGTSGINTGELFF. The CDR3 bases are TGTGCCTGGAGACACTATACAGGGGGGACTAGCGGAATCAACACCGGGGAGCTGTTTTTT.

The gene calls are TRBV27 and TRBJ1-3, with 9 bases identical to TRBD1. After removal of 0 bases from V and 4 bases from J, the junction contained 4 bases not matched to a gene. The germline gives CDR1 MNHEY, CDR2 SMNVEV (reference sequence). The CDR3 spans 16 residues. The CDR3 DNA is TGTGCCAGCAGTTTATCCGGGACAGGGTACGGAAACACCATATATTTT. It translates to CASSLSGTGYGNTIYF.

This clone appeared once. The chain's CDR3 is CASSQLTTSTDTQYF. CDR3 DNA: TGTGCCAGCAGCCAGCTCACCACAAGCACAGATACGCAGTATTTT. The V gene is TRBV14, the J gene TRBJ2-3, with D unclear. This CDR3 has 15 amino acids. With 3 bases removed from V and 0 bases from J, the gap between germline ends came to 10 bases. The germline V gene encodes CDR1 SGHDN and CDR2 FVKESK.

This clone has more than one count but fewer than ten. The chain carries TRBV28 and TRBJ2-1, with TRBD2 matching over 11 bases. Germline V lookup: CDR1 MDHEN, CDR2 SYDVKM. This CDR3 is built from 15 residues. V lost 8 bases to trimming and J lost 4 bases; unmatched junction nucleotides: 7. The CDR3 loop reads CASSLAGGLYNEQFF. The CDR3 DNA follows: TGTGCCAGCTCATTAGCGGGAGGGCTATACAATGAGCAGTTCTTC.